These 4 T cell receptor beta chains came from one sample sequenced in a study of cytomegalovirus exposure and HLA in healthy donors. Primers: 60 Vbeta forward and 13 Jbeta reverse. TCRdb's table, derived via immunoSEQ multiplex PCR, lists solely in-frame clones and lacks some. The sample yields around 200,000 clones, approximately 67% seen once. Sequencing was performed on PBMCs. The receptors shown here come from a man aged 40-55 years in good health and CMV-seronegative.

The sample holds a few counts of this clone. V and J are TRBV19 and TRBJ1-6, with D unresolved. The V gene's germline CDR1 is LNHDA and CDR2 SQIVND (reference sequence). Trimming shortened V by 5 bases and J by 7 bases, and 12 bases separated the two germline ends. CDR3 length: 14 residues. The CDR3: CASSSARGNSPLHF. Written as DNA, the CDR3 is TGTGCCAGTAGTTCGGCCCGCGGGAATTCACCCCTCCACTTT.

The chain recombines TRBV21-1 with TRBJ2-3; no DNA check was done on the table's D call, TRBD2. TRBV21-1 is described as a pseudogene. The CDR3 covers 15 residues. The CDR3 is CASSKIAGGTDTQYF. Here the CDR3 DNA reads TGTGCCAGCAGCAAGATAGCGGGGGGAACAGATACGCAGTATTTT.

This clone was picked up a small number of times. J is TRBJ2-5 and V is TRBV7-6; no firm D call. This CDR3 region has 16 residues. Looked up from germline, CDR1 is SGHVS and CDR2 is FNYEAQ. V was clipped by 2 bases and J by 3 bases, with 16 bases between them. CDR3 DNA sequence: TGTGCCAGCAGCTTAAATTACGGCCTAGTAGAAGAGACCCAGTACTTC. It encodes CASSLNYGLVEETQYF.

This clone came up a few times. This chain joins TRBV5-1 and TRBJ2-1; TRBD1 matches 8 bases. CDR1 SGHRS and CDR2 YFSETQ come from the germline V gene. V gave up 4 bases and J gave up 8 bases; unmatched junction bases: 8. The CDR3 consists of 14 residues. In nucleotides, the CDR3 is TGCGCCAGCAGCCCCGGACAGGGTTTCGATGAGCAGTTCTTC. It specifies CASSPGQGFDEQFF.